This entry lists 5 T cell receptor beta chains sequenced from one sample in a study of Ad26.COV2.S vaccination and SARS-CoV-2 variants. Treatment given: roughly 20 received Ad26.COV2.S at low or high dose, single or two shots; about 5 received placebo; per-sample allocation not given. At day 63 after the first vaccine or placebo injection, samples were drawn. Only in-frame clones appear in the TCRdb table, and some are missing; sequencing was by immunoSEQ multiplex PCR. Among more than 350,000 clones listed, about nine tenths were seen once. The sample here was peripheral blood, taken in a trial of Ad26.COV2.S vaccine versus placebo. The source is a person between 18 and 65 years old who received the Ad26.COV2.S COVID-19 vaccine or a placebo.

The chain combines TRBV24-1 with TRBJ1-1; D possibly corresponds to TRBD1 (6 bases). The ends were cut back, 10 bases at V and 3 bases at J, with 8 bases in the middle. The CDR3 has 11 residues. The germline CDR1 and CDR2 sequences are KGHDR and SFDVKD. CDR3 sequence (DNA): TGTGCCACGCGACAGGACACTGAAGCTTTCTTT. Its translation is CATRQDTEAFF.

The gene calls are TRBV7-3 and TRBJ1-1, with no clear D. Trimming cost V 5 bases and J 6 bases, with 13 bases left between them. The CDR3 contains 13 residues. CDR1 is SGHTA, CDR2 FQGTGA, per germline. Here the CDR3 reads CASSPEGLSEAFF. In DNA form, the CDR3 reads TGTGCCAGCAGCCCTGAGGGTCTATCTGAAGCTTTCTTT. Complete variable domain (other parts from reference TRBV7-3 and TRBJ1-1): GAGVSQTPSNKVTEKGKYVELRCDPISGHTALYWYRQSLGQGPEFLIYFQGTGAADDSGLPNDRFFAVRPEGSVSTLKIQRTERGDSAVYLCASSPEGLSEAFFGQGTRLTVV.

The CDR3 region is CASSKDRELADTQYF. DNA of the CDR3: TGTGCCAGCAGCAAAGACAGGGAACTGGCAGATACGCAGTATTTT. The chain is built from TRBV21-1 and TRBJ2-3; TRBD1, the table's D call, was not compared with the DNA. TRBV21-1 is tagged as a pseudogene. This CDR3 is built from 15 residues.

The chain is built from TRBV7-9 and TRBJ2-7; TRBD2 agrees at 14 bases. V shed 5 bases, J shed 2 bases, and the junction held 5 bases outside the gene matches. Germline V gene data show CDR1 as SEHNR and CDR2 as FQNEAQ (reference sequence). This CDR3 is built from 16 residues. CDR3 coding DNA: TGTGCCAGCAGCGGGACTAGCGGGAGAAGGCCCTACGAGCAGTACTTC. The encoded protein is CASSGTSGRRPYEQYF.

V and J are TRBV7-8 and TRBJ1-5; TRBD1 matches at 8 bases. The CDR3 spans 16 residues. CDR1 SGHVS and CDR2 FQNEAQ come from the germline V gene. V shed 1 base, J shed 7 bases, and the junction held 9 bases outside the gene matches. In DNA, the CDR3 is TGTGCCAGCAGCTTAGAGGGGACAGGAATTGGCCAGCCCCAGCATTTT. Protein product: CASSLEGTGIGQPQHF.